In its sample, the clone carrying this T cell receptor beta chain was seen many times. This sample was included in a study of T cells in Graves' hyperthyroidism and ophthalmopathy. The source material, RNA transcripts, was used to amplify TCR beta CDR3 regions. In the first-round RT-PCR of the TCR CDR3, the HTBI primer set was used. TCRdb reanalysed the multiplex PCR reads using MiXCR and keeps one entry per CDR3 protein. Among roughly 580,000 distinct CDR3 sequences listed, 40% to 55% were seen once. The sample comprised peripheral blood or thyroid tissue (not recorded which). This TCR derives from a woman aged 18 to 35 with Graves' hyperthyroidism.

The CDR3 DNA is TGTGCCAGCAGTTTGGTCGGTTCCGAGACCCAGTACTTC. Amino acid sequence: CASSLVGSETQYF. This chain joins TRBV12-3 or TRBV12-4 and TRBJ2-5; D uncertain. With 3 bases removed from V and 5 bases from J, the gap between germline ends came to 10 bases. The CDR3 runs to 13 residues.